The T cell receptor (beta chain) under discussion was sequenced for a study of blood T cell repertoires in COVID-19. In the study overall: From the United States, Italy and Spain came samples of acute and convalescent COVID-19. PBMCs, B-cell-depleted T cells, or T cells were the source of the cDNA or gDNA that made up the material.

V was shortened by 5 bases and J by 5 bases, with 3 bases between the two germline ends. The V gene's germline CDR1 is SGHVS and CDR2 FQNEAQ. CDR3 length equals 11 residues. In the study's own analysis: Researchers report that nucleated cell counts were estimated from reference gene primer amplification. Profiling relied on immunoSEQ multiplex PCR, and the TCRdb table lists in-frame clones only, not all of them. From that table come the V and J calls and clone size; the DNA was used to work out D and trimming. Here the sample spans hundreds of thousands of clones, 70% to 90% being singletons. The sequencing input was peripheral blood. This TCR was recovered from a man in his forties with acute or convalescent COVID-19. This chain links TRBV7-8 with TRBJ2-2; D ambiguous. CDR3 nucleotide sequence: TGTGCCAGCAGCCTAACCGGGGAGCTGTTTTTT. This codes for CASSLTGELFF.